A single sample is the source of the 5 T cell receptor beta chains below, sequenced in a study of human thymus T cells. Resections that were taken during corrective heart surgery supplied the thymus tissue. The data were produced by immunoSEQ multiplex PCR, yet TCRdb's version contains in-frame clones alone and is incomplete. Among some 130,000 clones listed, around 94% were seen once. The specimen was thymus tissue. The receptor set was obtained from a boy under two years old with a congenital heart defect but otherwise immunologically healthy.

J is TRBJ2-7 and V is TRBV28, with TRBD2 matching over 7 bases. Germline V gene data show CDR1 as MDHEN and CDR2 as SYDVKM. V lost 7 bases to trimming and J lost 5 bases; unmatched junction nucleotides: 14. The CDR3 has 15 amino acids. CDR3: CASTPLGTKDHEQYF. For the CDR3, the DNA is TGTGCCAGCACCCCTCTAGGGACTAAGGATCACGAGCAGTACTTC.

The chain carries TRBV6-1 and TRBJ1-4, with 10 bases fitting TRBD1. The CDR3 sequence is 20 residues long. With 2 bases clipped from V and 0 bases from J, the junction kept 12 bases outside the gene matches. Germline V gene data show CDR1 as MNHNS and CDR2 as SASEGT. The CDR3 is CASSENWGQGNDTTNEKLFF. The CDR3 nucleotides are TGTGCCAGCAGTGAAAATTGGGGACAGGGGAATGACACAACTAATGAAAAACTGTTTTTT.

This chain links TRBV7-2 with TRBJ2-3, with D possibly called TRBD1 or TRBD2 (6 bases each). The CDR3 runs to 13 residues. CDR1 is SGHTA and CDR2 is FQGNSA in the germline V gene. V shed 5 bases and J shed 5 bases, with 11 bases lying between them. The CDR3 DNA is TGTGCCAGCAGCACCGGGGGCCGAGATACGCAGTATTTT. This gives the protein CASSTGGRDTQYF. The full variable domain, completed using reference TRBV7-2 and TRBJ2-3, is GAGVSQSPSNKVTEKGKDVELRCDPISGHTALYWYRQSLGQGLEFLIYFQGNSAPDKSGLPSDRFSAERTGGSVSTLTIQRTQQEDSAVYLCASSTGGRDTQYFGPGTRLTVL.

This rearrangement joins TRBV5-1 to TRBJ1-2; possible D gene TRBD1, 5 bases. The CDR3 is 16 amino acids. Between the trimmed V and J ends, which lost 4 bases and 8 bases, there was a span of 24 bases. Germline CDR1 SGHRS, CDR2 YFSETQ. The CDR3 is CASSLGGEAGEEGYTF. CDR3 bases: TGCGCCAGCAGCCTAGGCGGTGAGGCGGGGGAGGAAGGCTACACCTTC.

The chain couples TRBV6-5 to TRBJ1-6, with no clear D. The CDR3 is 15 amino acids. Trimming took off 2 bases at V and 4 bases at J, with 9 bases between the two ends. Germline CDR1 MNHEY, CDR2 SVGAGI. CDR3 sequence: CASSYGPLYNSPLHF. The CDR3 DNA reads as TGTGCCAGCAGTTACGGGCCTCTGTATAATTCACCCCTCCACTTT.